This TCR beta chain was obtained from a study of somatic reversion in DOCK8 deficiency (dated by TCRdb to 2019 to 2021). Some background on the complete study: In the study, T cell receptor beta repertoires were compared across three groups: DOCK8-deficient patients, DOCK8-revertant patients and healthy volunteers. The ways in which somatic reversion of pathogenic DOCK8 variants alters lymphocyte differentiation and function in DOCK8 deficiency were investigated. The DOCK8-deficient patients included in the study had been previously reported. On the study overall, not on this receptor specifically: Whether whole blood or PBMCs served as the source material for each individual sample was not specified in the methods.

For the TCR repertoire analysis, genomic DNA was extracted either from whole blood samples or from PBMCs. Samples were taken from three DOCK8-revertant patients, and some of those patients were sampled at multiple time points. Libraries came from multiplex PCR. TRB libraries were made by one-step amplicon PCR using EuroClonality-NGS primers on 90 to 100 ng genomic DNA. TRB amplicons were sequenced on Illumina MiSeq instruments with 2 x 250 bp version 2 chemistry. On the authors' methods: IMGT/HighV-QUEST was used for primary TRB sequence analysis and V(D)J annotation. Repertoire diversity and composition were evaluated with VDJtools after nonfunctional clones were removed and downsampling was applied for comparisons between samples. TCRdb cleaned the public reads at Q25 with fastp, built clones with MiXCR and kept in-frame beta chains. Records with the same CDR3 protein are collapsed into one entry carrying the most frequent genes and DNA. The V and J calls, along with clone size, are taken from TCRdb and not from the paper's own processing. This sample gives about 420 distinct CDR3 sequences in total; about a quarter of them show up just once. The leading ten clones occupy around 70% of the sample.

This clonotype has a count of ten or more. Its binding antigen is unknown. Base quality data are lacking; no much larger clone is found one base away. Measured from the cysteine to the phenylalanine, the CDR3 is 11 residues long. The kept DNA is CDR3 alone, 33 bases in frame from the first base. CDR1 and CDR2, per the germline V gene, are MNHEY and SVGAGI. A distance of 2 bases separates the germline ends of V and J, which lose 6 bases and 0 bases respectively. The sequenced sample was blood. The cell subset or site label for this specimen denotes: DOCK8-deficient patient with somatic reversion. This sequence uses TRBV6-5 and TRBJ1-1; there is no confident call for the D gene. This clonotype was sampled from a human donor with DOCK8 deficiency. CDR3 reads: CASRMNTEAFF. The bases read TGTGCCAGCAGAATGAACACTGAAGCTTTCTTT.